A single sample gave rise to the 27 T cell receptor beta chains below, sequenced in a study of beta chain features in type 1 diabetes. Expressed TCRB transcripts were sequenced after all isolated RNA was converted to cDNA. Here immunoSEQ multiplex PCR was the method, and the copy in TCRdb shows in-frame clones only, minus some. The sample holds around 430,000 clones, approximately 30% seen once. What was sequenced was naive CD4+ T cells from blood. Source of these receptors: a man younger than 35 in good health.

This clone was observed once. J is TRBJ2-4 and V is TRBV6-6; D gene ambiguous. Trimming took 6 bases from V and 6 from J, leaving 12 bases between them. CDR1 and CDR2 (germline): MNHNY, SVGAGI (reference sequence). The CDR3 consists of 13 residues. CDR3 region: CASSSSETNIQYF. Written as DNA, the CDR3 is TGTGCCAGCAGCTCCAGCGAAACAAACATTCAGTACTTC.

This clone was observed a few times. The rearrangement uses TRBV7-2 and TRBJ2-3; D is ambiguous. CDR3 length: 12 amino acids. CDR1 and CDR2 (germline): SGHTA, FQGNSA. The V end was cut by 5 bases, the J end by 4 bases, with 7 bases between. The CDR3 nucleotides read TGTGCCAGCAGCCCCCTCTCAGATACGCAGTATTTT. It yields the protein CASSPLSDTQYF.

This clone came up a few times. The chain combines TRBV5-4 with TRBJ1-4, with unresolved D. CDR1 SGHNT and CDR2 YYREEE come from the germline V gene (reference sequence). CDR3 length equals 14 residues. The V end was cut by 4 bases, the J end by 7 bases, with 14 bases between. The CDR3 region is CASSLQAAGEKLFF. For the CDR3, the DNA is TGTGCCAGCAGCCTACAAGCCGCCGGTGAAAAACTGTTTTTT.

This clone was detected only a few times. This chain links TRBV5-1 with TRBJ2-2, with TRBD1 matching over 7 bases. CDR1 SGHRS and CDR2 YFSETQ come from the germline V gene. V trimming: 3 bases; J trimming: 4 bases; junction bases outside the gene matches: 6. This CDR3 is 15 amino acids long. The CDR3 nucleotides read TGCGCCAGCAGCTCCTCCGGGACAGCCACCGGGGAGCTGTTTTTT. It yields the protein CASSSSGTATGELFF. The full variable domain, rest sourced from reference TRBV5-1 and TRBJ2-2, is KAGVTQTPRYLIKTRGQQVTLSCSPISGHRSVSWYQQTPGQGLQFLFEYFSETQRNKGNFPGRFSGRQFSNSRSEMNVSTLELGDSALYLCASSSSGTATGELFFGEGSRLTVL.

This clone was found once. CDR3 in amino acids: CASGREGNRNEQYF. The DNA for the CDR3 is TGTGCCAGCGGGCGGGAGGGCAACCGAAACGAGCAGTACTTC. V gene TRBV7-9 combines with J gene TRBJ2-7; 9 bases line up with TRBD2. The CDR3 spans 14 residues. V dropped 8 bases and J dropped 5; count of bases not matched to a gene: 10. The germline V gene has CDR1 SEHNR and CDR2 FQNEAQ (reference sequence).

CDR3 sequence (DNA): TGTGCCAGCAGGCGTGGTAATCAGCCCCAGCATTTT. It translates to CASRRGNQPQHF. The rearrangement uses TRBV28 and TRBJ1-5; no clear D gene. The CDR3 has 12 residues. The V end lost 6 bases, the J end lost 4 bases, and 7 bases lay between the germline ends. Germline CDR1 and CDR2: MDHEN and SYDVKM.

The CDR3 sequence is CAWIPGQGYEQYF. CDR3 nucleotide sequence: TGTGCCTGGATTCCGGGACAGGGCTACGAGCAGTACTTC. This sequence joins TRBV30 and TRBJ2-7; TRBD1 aligns across 9 bases. Germline trimming cut 4 bases from V and 3 bases from J; bases unmatched to any gene: 4. The CDR3 sequence is 13 residues long. Germline V gene sequence: CDR1 GTSNPN, CDR2 SVGIG (reference sequence).

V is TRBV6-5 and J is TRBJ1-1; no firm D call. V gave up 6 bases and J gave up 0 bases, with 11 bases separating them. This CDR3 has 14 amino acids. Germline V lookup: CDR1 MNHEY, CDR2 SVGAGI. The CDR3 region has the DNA TGTGCCAGCAGCCGACACCTCATGAACACTGAAGCTTTCTTT. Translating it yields CASSRHLMNTEAFF.

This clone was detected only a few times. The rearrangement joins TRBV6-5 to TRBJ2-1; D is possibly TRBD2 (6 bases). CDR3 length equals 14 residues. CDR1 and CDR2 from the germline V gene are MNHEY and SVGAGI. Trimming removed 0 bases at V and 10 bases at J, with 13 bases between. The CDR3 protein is CASSYSVGSGEQFF. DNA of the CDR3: TGTGCCAGCAGTTACTCGGTCGGGAGCGGCGAGCAGTTCTTC.

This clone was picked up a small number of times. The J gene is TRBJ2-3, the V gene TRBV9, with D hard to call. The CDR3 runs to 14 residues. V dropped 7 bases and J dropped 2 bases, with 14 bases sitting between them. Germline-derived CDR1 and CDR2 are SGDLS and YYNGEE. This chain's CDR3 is CASGGPRYTDTQYF. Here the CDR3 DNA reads TGTGCCAGCGGTGGACCGCGGTACACAGATACGCAGTATTTT.

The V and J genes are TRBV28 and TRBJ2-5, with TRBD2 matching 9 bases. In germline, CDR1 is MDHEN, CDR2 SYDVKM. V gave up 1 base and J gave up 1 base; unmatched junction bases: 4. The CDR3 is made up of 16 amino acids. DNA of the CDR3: TGTGCCAGCAGTTTATCCCCAGCGGGAGGCCAAGAGACCCAGTACTTC. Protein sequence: CASSLSPAGGQETQYF.

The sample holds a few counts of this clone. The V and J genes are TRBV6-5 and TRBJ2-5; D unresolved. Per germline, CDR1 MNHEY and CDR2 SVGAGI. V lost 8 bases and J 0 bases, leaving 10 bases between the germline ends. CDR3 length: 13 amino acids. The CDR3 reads CASGRSYQETQYF. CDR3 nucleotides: TGTGCCAGCGGGCGGTCGTACCAAGAGACCCAGTACTTC.

DNA of the CDR3: TGCGCCAGCAGCTTGTCCCCCCCTGAGCAGTTCTTC. Translation gives CASSLSPPEQFF. This chain connects TRBV5-1 to TRBJ2-1; D is ambiguous. V shed 1 base and J shed 9 bases, with 8 bases lying between them. Germline V lookup: CDR1 SGHRS, CDR2 YFSETQ. The CDR3 loop spans 12 amino acids.

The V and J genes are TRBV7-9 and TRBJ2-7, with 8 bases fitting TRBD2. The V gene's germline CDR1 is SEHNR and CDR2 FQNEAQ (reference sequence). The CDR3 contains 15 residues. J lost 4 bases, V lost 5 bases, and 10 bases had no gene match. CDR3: CASSLQVGLEYEQYF. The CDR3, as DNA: TGTGCCAGCAGCCTCCAGGTGGGACTAGAATACGAGCAGTACTTC.

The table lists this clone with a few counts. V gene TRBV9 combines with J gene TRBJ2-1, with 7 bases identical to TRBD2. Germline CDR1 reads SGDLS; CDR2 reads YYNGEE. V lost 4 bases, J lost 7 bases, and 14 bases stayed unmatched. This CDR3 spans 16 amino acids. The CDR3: CASSPTWAGVGNEQFF. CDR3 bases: TGTGCCAGCAGCCCTACTTGGGCGGGAGTTGGGAATGAGCAGTTCTTC.

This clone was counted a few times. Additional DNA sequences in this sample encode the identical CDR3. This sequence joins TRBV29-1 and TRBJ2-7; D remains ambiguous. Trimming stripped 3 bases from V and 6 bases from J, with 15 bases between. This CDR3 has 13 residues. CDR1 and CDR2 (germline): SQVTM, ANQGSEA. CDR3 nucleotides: TGCAGCGTTGACTTGGGGAAAAGAGGCGAGCAGTACTTC. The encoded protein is CSVDLGKRGEQYF.

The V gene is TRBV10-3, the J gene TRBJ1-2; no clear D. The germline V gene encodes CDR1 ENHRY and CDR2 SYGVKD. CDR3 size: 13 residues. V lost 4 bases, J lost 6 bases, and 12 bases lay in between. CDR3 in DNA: TGTGCCATCAGTGGACGGACTGGGGATGGCTACACCTTC. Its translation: CAISGRTGDGYTF.

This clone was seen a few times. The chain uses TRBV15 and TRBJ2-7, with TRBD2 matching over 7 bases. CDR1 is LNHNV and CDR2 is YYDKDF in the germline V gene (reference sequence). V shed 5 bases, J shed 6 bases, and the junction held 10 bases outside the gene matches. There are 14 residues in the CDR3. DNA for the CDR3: TGTGCCACCAGCCGCCGACTAGCTTTGTCCGAGCAGTACTTC. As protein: CATSRRLALSEQYF.

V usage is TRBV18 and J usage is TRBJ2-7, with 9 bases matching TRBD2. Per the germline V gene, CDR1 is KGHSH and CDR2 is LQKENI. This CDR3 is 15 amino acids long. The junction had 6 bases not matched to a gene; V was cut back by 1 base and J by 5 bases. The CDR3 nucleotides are TGTGCCAGCTCACCACTGGGACTAGCTTCTCACGAGCAGTACTTC. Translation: CASSPLGLASHEQYF.

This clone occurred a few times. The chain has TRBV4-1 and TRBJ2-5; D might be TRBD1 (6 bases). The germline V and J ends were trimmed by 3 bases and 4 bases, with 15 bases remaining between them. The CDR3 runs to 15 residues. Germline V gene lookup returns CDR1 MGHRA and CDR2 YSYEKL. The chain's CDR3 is CASSQPRDKGETQYF. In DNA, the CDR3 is TGCGCCAGCAGCCAGCCCCGGGACAAGGGAGAGACCCAGTACTTC.

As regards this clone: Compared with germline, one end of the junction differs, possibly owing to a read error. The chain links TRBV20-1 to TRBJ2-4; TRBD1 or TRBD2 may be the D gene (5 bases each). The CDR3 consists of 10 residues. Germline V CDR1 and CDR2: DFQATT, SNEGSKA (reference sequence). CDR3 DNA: TGCAGTGCTGAAGGGACCGTCGGGCACTTC. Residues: CSAEGTVGHF.

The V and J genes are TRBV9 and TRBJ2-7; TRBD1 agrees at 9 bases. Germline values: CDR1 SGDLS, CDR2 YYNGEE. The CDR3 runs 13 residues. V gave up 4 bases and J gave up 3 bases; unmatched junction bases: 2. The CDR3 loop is CASSRTGVYEQYF. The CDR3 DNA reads TGTGCCAGCAGCCGGACAGGGGTCTACGAGCAGTACTTC.

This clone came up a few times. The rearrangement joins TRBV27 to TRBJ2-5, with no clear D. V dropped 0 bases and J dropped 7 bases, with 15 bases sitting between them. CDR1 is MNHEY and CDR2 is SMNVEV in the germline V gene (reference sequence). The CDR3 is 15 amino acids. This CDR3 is CASSLSSWAEGTQYF. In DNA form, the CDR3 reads TGTGCCAGCAGTTTATCGTCTTGGGCAGAAGGGACCCAGTACTTC.

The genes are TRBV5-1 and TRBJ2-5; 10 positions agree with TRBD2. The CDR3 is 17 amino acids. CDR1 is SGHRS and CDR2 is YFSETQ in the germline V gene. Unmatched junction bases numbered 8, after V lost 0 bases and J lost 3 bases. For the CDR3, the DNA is TGCGCCAGCAGCTTGGAGGCGCTAGCGGGAGTGGAAGAGACCCAGTACTTC. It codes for CASSLEALAGVEETQYF.

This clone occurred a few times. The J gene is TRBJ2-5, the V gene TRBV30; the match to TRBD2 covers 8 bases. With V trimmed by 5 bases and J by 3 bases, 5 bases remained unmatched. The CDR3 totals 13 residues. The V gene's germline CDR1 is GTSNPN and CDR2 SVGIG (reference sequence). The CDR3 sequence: CAWYIAGKETQYF. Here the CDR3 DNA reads TGTGCCTGGTACATAGCGGGAAAAGAGACCCAGTACTTC.

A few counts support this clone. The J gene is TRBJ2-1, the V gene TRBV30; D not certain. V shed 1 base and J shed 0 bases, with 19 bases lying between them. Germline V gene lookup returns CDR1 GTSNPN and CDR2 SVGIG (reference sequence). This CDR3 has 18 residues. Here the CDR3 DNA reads TGTGCCTGGAGTGGCGGCGGCGGAACACCGAGCTCCTACAATGAGCAGTTCTTC. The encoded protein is CAWSGGGGTPSSYNEQFF.

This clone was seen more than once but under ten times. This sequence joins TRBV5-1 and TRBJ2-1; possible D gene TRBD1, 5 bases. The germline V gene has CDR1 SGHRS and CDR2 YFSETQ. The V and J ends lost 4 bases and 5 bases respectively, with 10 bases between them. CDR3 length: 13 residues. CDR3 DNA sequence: TGCGCCAGCAGCGACAGTCCCAACAATGAGCAGTTCTTC. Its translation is CASSDSPNNEQFF.